Included here is one TCR beta chain sequence, with context. Its antigen is not known. CD45RO-negative, CCR7-positively selected cells formed the naive CD8 fraction, excluding terminally differentiated effector memory CD45RA+ cells. This record belongs to a study of shared clonotypes between healthy human individuals. Study overall: Researchers drew samples from two women and a few men aged 18 to 49. The study's findings and limits: Richness estimates generally favored naive over memory subsets. Blood was the sole source, and tissue repertoires probably differ. Clonotypes shared by all four sorted-subset donors had higher generation probabilities than non-shared clonotypes.

Measured with immunoSEQ multiplex PCR; TCRdb has only the in-frame clones, and not every one. Here the sample spans around 700,000 clones, about 90% being singletons. The TCR was taken from a man aged 25-45 years in good health. The sequenced sample was naive CD8+ T cells sorted from blood.

The CDR3 region is CASSQGLGVGNEQFF. The CDR3 coding sequence is TGCGCCAGCAGCCAGGGTTTGGGGGTGGGAAATGAGCAGTTCTTC. The rearrangement uses TRBV5-1 and TRBJ2-1, with D perhaps being TRBD1 or TRBD2 (5 bases each). CDR1 and CDR2 from the germline V gene are SGHRS and YFSETQ. This CDR3 is built from 15 residues. Trimming took 4 bases from V and 7 from J, leaving 18 bases between them.